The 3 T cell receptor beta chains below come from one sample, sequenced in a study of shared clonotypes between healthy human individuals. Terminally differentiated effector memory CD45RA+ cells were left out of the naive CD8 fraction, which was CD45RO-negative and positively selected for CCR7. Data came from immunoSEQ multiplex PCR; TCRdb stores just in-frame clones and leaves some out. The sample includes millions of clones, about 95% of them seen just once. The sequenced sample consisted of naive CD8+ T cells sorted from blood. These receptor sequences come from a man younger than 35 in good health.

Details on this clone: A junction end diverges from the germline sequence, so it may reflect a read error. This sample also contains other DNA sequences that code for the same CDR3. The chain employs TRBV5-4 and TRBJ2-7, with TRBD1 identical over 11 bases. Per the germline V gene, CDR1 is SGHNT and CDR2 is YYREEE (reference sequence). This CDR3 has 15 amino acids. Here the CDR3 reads CASSLGQGVSYEQYF. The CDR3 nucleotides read TGTGCCAGCAGTTTGGGACAGGGGGTGTCCTACGAGCAGTACTTC.

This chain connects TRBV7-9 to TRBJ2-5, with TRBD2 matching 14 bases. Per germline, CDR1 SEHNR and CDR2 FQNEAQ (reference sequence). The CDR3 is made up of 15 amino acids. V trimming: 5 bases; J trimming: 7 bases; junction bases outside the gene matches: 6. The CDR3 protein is CASSPGGLAGVTQYF. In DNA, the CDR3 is TGTGCCAGCAGCCCAGGGGGACTAGCGGGGGTGACCCAGTACTTC. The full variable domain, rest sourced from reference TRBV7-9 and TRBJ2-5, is DTGVSQNPRHKITKRGQNVTFRCDPISEHNRLYWYRQTLGQGPEFLTYFQNEAQLEKSRLLSDRFSAERPKGSFSTLEIQRTEQGDSAMYLCASSPGGLAGVTQYFGPGTRLLVL.

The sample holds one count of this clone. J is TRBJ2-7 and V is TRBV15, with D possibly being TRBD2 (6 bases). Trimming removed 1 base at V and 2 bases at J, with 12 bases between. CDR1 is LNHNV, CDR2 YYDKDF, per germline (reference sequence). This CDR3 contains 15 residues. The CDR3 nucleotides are TGTGCCACCAGCAGAGCTCCGGAGGGGCCCTACGAGCAGTACTTC. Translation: CATSRAPEGPYEQYF.